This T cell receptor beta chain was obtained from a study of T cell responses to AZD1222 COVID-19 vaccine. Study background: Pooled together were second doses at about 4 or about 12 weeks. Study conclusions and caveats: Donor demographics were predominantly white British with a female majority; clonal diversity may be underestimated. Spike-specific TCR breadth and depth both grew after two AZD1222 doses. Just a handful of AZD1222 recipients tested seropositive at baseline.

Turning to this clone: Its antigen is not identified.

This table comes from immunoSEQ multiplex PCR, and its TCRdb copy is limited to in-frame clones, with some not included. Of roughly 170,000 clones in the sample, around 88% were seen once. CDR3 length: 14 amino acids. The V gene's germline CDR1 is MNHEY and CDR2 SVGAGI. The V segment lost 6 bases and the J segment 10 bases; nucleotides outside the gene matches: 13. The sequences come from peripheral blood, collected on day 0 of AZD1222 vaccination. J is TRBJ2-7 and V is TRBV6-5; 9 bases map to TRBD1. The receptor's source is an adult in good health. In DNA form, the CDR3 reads TGTGCCAGCAGCCAGGACAGGGGATGGTACGGTCAGTACTTC. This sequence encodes CASSQDRGWYGQYF.